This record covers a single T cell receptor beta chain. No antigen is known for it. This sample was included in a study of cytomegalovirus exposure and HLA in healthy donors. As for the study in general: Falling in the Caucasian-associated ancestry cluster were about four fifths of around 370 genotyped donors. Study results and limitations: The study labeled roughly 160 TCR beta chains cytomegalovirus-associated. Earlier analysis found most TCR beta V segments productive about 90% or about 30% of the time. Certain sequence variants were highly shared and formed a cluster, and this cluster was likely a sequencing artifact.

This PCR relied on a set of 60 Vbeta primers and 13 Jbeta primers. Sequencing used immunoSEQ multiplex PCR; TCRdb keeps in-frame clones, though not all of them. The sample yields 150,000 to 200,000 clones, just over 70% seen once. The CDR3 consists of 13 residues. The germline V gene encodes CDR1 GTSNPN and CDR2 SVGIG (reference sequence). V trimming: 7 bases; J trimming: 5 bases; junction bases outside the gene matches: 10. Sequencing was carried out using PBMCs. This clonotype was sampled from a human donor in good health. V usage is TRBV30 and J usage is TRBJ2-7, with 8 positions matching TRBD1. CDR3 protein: CALDRGSLDEQYF. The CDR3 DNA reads TGTGCCTTAGACAGGGGATCGCTTGACGAGCAGTACTTC.